The 19 T cell receptor beta chains below come from one sample, sequenced in a study (dated by TCRdb to between 2014 and 2017). The library was made by 5' RACE. Instrument on record: Illumina MiSeq. Through fastp at Q25 and MiXCR, TCRdb rebuilt clones from the public reads, retaining in-frame beta chains. CDR3 protein duplicates are merged, each entry listing the most common genes and DNA. The sample table shows some 54,000 distinct CDR3 sequences, and roughly a sixth are seen once. The top ten clonotypes cover under 2.5% of the sample. What was sequenced was naive CD4+ T cells sorted from blood. The cell subset or site tag for this specimen amounts to: naive CD4+ T cells, CD4+CD45RA+CD25-. The receptors here all came from a female donor with breast cancer.

V usage is TRBV5-6 and J usage is TRBJ2-7, with D perhaps TRBD2 (5 bases). Germline V gene lookup returns CDR1 SGHDT and CDR2 YYEEEE. Trimming took 0 bases from V and 2 from J, leaving 12 bases between them. CDR3 size: 15 residues. The CDR3 region is CASSLGSLEAYEQYF. The CDR3 nucleotides read TGTGCCAGCAGCTTGGGGTCACTAGAAGCCTACGAGCAGTACTTC.

The CDR3 loop reads CASSSSFGGRQETQYF. The CDR3 DNA sequence: TGTGCCAGCAGCTCTTCTTTCGGAGGGAGGCAAGAGACCCAGTACTTC. The chain employs TRBV5-5 and TRBJ2-5; tentative D call: TRBD2 (6 bases). Germline-derived CDR1 and CDR2 are SGHKS and YYEKEE (reference sequence). CDR3 length: 16 residues. V dropped 3 bases and J dropped 2 bases, with 17 bases sitting between them. The variable domain in full, with the rest retrieved from reference TRBV5-5 and TRBJ2-5, is DAGVTQSPTHLIKTRGQQVTLRCSPISGHKSVSWYQQVLGQGPQFIFQYYEKEERGRGNFPDRFSARQFPNYSSELNVNALLLGDSALYLCASSSSFGGRQETQYFGPGTRLLVL.

The rearrangement joins TRBV5-5 to TRBJ2-7; D is perhaps TRBD1 (6 bases). This CDR3 comprises 16 residues. In germline, CDR1 is SGHKS, CDR2 YYEKEE (reference sequence). With 0 bases removed from V and 3 bases from J, the gap between germline ends came to 16 bases. The DNA for the CDR3 is TGTGCCAGCAGCTTGGCGGGTACAGGGTCGTACTACGAGCAGTACTTC. Translating gives CASSLAGTGSYYEQYF.

The chain recombines TRBV7-2 with TRBJ2-3, with TRBD1 matching over 10 bases. CDR3 size: 18 residues. The germline V gene encodes CDR1 SGHTA and CDR2 FQGNSA. V was clipped by 1 base and J by 5 bases; unmatched bases: 12. CDR3 residues: CASSLVGGQGGSGDTQYF. CDR3 DNA: TGTGCCAGCAGCTTAGTAGGCGGACAGGGGGGAAGCGGAGATACGCAGTATTTT. Variable domain in full (rest from reference TRBV7-2 and TRBJ2-3): GAGVSQSPSNKVTEKGKDVELRCDPISGHTALYWYRQSLGQGLEFLIYFQGNSAPDKSGLPSDRFSAERTGGSVSTLTIQRTQQEDSAVYLCASSLVGGQGGSGDTQYFGPGTRLTVL.

This clonotype was seen at least ten times. This chain connects TRBV5-1 to TRBJ2-2, with TRBD1 as a possible D gene (6 bases). Germline assignment: CDR1 SGHRS and CDR2 YFSETQ. The CDR3 is made up of 14 amino acids. V was trimmed by 5 bases and J by 4 bases, leaving 12 bases between them. As DNA, the CDR3 is TGCGCCAGCAGGTGGGACACCACCACCGGGGAGCTGTTTTTT. Protein product: CASRWDTTTGELFF. Variable domain in full (rest from reference TRBV5-1 and TRBJ2-2): KAGVTQTPRYLIKTRGQQVTLSCSPISGHRSVSWYQQTPGQGLQFLFEYFSETQRNKGNFPGRFSGRQFSNSRSEMNVSTLELGDSALYLCASRWDTTTGELFFGEGSRLTVL.

The chain links TRBV12-3 or TRBV12-4 to TRBJ1-4; 9 bases line up with TRBD1. V lost 6 bases to trimming and J lost 5 bases; unmatched junction nucleotides: 4. This CDR3 is 14 amino acids long. Here the CDR3 reads CASSDRGSNEKLFF. CDR3 nucleotide sequence: TGTGCCAGCAGCGACAGGGGGTCGAATGAAAAACTGTTTTTT.

J is TRBJ2-1 and V is TRBV5-1, with D unclear. Trimming took 4 bases from V and 4 from J, leaving 18 bases between them. CDR1 SGHRS and CDR2 YFSETQ come from the germline V gene. The CDR3 loop spans 16 amino acids. The CDR3 DNA reads as TGCGCCAGCAGCCAGGCGGTAAGGGCGGTATACAATGAGCAGTTCTTC. This codes for CASSQAVRAVYNEQFF.

This clonotype occurred many times. J is TRBJ2-4 and V is TRBV6-5, with 9 bases matching TRBD1. J lost 6 bases, V lost 5 bases, and 5 bases had no gene match. Germline V gives CDR1 MNHEY, CDR2 SVGAGI. The CDR3 loop spans 14 amino acids. The CDR3 spells CASSRDRVANIQYF. CDR3 nucleotide sequence: TGTGCCAGCAGTCGGGACAGGGTGGCAAACATTCAGTACTTC.

The V call is TRBV5-1, the J call TRBJ2-1, with a possible D match to TRBD2 (5 bases). V dropped 0 bases and J dropped 2 bases, with 18 bases sitting between them. The length of the CDR3 is 18 residues. CDR1 is SGHRS, CDR2 YFSETQ, per germline. Written as DNA, the CDR3 is TGCGCCAGCAGCTTGGATCCCCTAGGAGCGGAGGCCTACAATGAGCAGTTCTTC. The encoded protein is CASSLDPLGAEAYNEQFF. Using reference TRBV5-1 and TRBJ2-1 for the parts outside the CDR3, the full variable domain is KAGVTQTPRYLIKTRGQQVTLSCSPISGHRSVSWYQQTPGQGLQFLFEYFSETQRNKGNFPGRFSGRQFSNSRSEMNVSTLELGDSALYLCASSLDPLGAEAYNEQFFGPGTRLTVL.

This clonotype was counted at least ten times. The V and J genes are TRBV28 and TRBJ1-1; D gene unclear. Germline lookup yields CDR1 MDHEN and CDR2 SYDVKM. This CDR3 is 11 amino acids long. V was cut by 8 bases and J by 4 bases, with 8 bases left in between. The CDR3 protein is CASAMGTEAFF. The CDR3 region has the DNA TGTGCCAGCGCAATGGGCACTGAAGCTTTCTTT.

As concerns this clonotype: A much larger clone differs by one base, so this may be a read error. This chain joins TRBV7-2 and TRBJ1-3; D possibly corresponds to TRBD1 (5 bases). Germline assignment: CDR1 SGHTA and CDR2 FQGNSA. CDR3 length: 15 residues. For the CDR3, the DNA is TGTGCCAGCAGCCCATACGGGACCGCCGGAAACACCAGATATTTT. Its protein is CASSPYGTAGNTRYF.

The V gene is TRBV5-1, the J gene TRBJ2-1, with 11 bases that match TRBD2. This CDR3 spans 13 amino acids. CDR1 is SGHRS and CDR2 is YFSETQ in the germline V gene. Losses at the gene ends were 6 bases for V and 8 bases for J; bases not matched to a gene: 4. The CDR3 is CASTTSGSYEQFF. The CDR3 DNA reads as TGCGCCAGCACTACTAGCGGGAGCTATGAGCAGTTCTTC.

This chain joins TRBV3-1 and TRBJ2-5; D call uncertain. Trimming left V 4 bases short and J 9 bases short, with 15 bases between. Per the germline V gene, CDR1 is LGHDT and CDR2 is YNNKEL (reference sequence). CDR3 size: 13 residues. The CDR3 sequence: CASSPGVMASQYF. CDR3 coding DNA: TGTGCCAGCAGCCCAGGAGTTATGGCCTCCCAGTACTTC.

The DNA for the CDR3 is TGTGCCAGCAGTTTTAGGGGGGGGAGGAGGTTTGGCGATGAGCAGTTCTTC. Protein product: CASSFRGGRRFGDEQFF. The chain links TRBV12-3 or TRBV12-4 to TRBJ2-1, with TRBD2 as a possible D gene (7 bases). The CDR3 is 17 residues long. The V gene lost 3 bases and the J gene lost 8 bases, with 23 bases spanning the gap.

The V call is TRBV5-1, the J call TRBJ2-7; D call uncertain. CDR1 SGHRS and CDR2 YFSETQ come from the germline V gene. V was clipped by 3 bases and J by 6 bases, with 10 bases between them. The CDR3 totals 12 residues. CDR3 coding DNA: TGCGCCAGCAGCTCTTCCGTAGGCGAGCAGTACTTC. Protein: CASSSSVGEQYF.

The V call is TRBV12-3 or TRBV12-4, the J call TRBJ1-3; D call uncertain. This CDR3 spans 15 amino acids. Trimming shortened V by 5 bases and J by 5 bases, and 16 bases separated the two germline ends. The CDR3 spells CASSPDGARRNTIYF. The CDR3 DNA reads as TGTGCCAGCAGTCCGGACGGCGCCCGAAGAAACACCATATATTTT.

In this sample, this clonotype turned up many times. CDR3 residues: CASSRDAGSSGNTIYF. In nucleotides, the CDR3 is TGTGCCAGCAGCCGGGACGCCGGCTCCTCTGGAAACACCATATATTTT. The chain has TRBV4-2 and TRBJ1-3, with a tentative D call TRBD1 (5 bases). The V and J ends lost 4 bases and 0 bases respectively, with 13 bases between them. The CDR3 length is 16 residues. Germline V gene sequence: CDR1 LGHNA, CDR2 YNFKEQ.

This clonotype was found a few times. V and J are TRBV5-1 and TRBJ2-7; 9 bases match TRBD1. CDR1 and CDR2 (germline): SGHRS, YFSETQ. This CDR3 contains 14 residues. V lost 4 bases, J lost 3 bases, and 5 bases stayed unmatched. The CDR3 is CASSQGQGDYEQYF. CDR3 sequence (DNA): TGCGCCAGCAGCCAGGGACAGGGTGACTACGAGCAGTACTTC.

This chain uses TRBV5-4 with TRBJ2-7, with 7 bases matching TRBD1. CDR1 and CDR2 from the germline V gene are SGHNT and YYREEE (reference sequence). The CDR3 extends over 18 amino acids. The V gene end was trimmed by 0 bases and the J gene end by 7 bases; junction bases not matched to a gene: 19. The CDR3 DNA reads as TGTGCCAGCAGCTTGGGGGTTGTTGCCCGGGACAGAGGCTATGAGCAGTACTTC. Translated: CASSLGVVARDRGYEQYF.